The clone carrying this T cell receptor (beta chain) has only a few counts. Trimming removed 3 bases from V and 2 bases from J; junction bases left unmatched: 4. This CDR3 is 17 amino acids long. The germline CDR1 and CDR2 sequences are SGHAT and FQNNGV. These data belong to a study of Graves' ophthalmopathy and Graves' hyperthyroidism. From RNA, the CDR3 regions of TCR beta chains were amplified and sequenced. First-round RT-PCR used HTBI primers; second-round multiplex PCR followed. TCRdb passed the multiplex PCR reads through MiXCR, listing each CDR3 protein once. The sample has around 1,000,000 distinct CDR3 sequences, 35% to 40% seen once.

The sequencing input was peripheral blood or thyroid tissue (not recorded which). The TCR was taken from an adult man with Graves' hyperthyroidism. The rearrangement uses TRBV11-2 and TRBJ2-7; 16 bases line up with TRBD2. CDR3 loop: CASSLGLAGGWAYEQYF. CDR3 bases: TGTGCCAGCAGCTTGGGACTAGCGGGAGGGTGGGCCTACGAGCAGTACTTC.